This is a list of T cell receptor beta chains from one sample in a study of memory CD4+ T cells and cytomegalovirus serostatus. The repertoire was sequenced with immunoSEQ multiplex PCR; TCRdb's copy has only in-frame clones and lacks some. Of tens of thousands of clones listed, 78% were seen once; the top ten hold around 0.6%. The sequencing input was memory CD4+ T cells from blood. These receptor sequences come from an adult in good health and CMV-seronegative. Both conserved end residues are part of each CDR3. D genes are given only for firm matches. The size entry is marked missing in some rows and otherwise reads once, few, many or a size class.

clone_size | j_call | d_call | v_call | cdr3_nt | cdr3_aa
NA | TRBJ2-3 | NA | TRBV11-2 | TGTGCCAGCAGCCCCGGGGATACAGATACGCAGTATTTT | CASSPGDTDTQYF
once | TRBJ1-1 | TRBD1 | TRBV29-1 | TGCAGCGGCCAATTACAGGGGACTGAAGCTTTCTTT | CSGQLQGTEAFF
few | TRBJ1-4 | NA | TRBV30 | TGTGCCTGGATGGGGTCAGCTAATGAAAAACTGTTTTTT | CAWMGSANEKLFF
NA | TRBJ2-7 | NA | TRBV2 | TGTGCCAGCACTGACATTTACGAGCAGTACTTC | CASTDIYEQYF
NA | TRBJ2-2 | NA | TRBV30 | TGTGCCTGCAGGCCCGCGCCACTCGCGAACACCGGGGAGCTGTTTTTT | CACRPAPLANTGELFF
NA | TRBJ2-7 | TRBD1 | TRBV28 | TGTGCCAGCAGTACCGAAACGCCGGGACAGGTAGTGCAGTACTTC | CASSTETPGQVVQYF
NA | TRBJ1-4 | NA | TRBV9 | TGTGCCAGCAGTAGAGGAGTCAGGGCAACTAATGAAAAACTGTTTTTT | CASSRGVRATNEKLFF
NA | TRBJ2-5 | NA | TRBV15 | TGTGCCACCAGCAGGAGTCTACAAGAGACCCAGTACTTC | CATSRSLQETQYF
NA | TRBJ2-1 | TRBD2 | TRBV11-3 | TGTGCCAGCAGCTCCGGACTAGCGGGGGATTACAATGAGCAGTTCTTC | CASSSGLAGDYNEQFF
NA | TRBJ2-7 | NA | TRBV7-9 | TGTGCCAGCAGCGATCGGACAACTCACGAGCAGTACTTC | CASSDRTTHEQYF
NA | TRBJ2-5 | NA | TRBV7-8 | TGTGCCAGCAGAAAAAGGGGTCTTATGGAGACCCAGTACTTC | CASRKRGLMETQYF
NA | TRBJ1-5 | NA | TRBV2 | TGTGCCAGCGACCGGGACTTCGATCAGCCCCAGCATTTT | CASDRDFDQPQHF
NA | TRBJ2-4 | NA | TRBV11-1 | TGTGCCAGCAGCCCTGACCTCCTCGGGGAAAACATTCAGTACTTC | CASSPDLLGENIQYF
NA | TRBJ2-7 | NA | TRBV6-5 | TGTGCCAGCAGACTTTCTGGGGCGGCCCGCGAGCAGTACTTC | CASRLSGAAREQYF
NA | TRBJ2-5 | NA | TRBV28 | TGTGCCAGCAGGGGGACGTGGGGCGAGTACCAAGAGACCCAGTACTTC | CASRGTWGEYQETQYF
NA | TRBJ1-1 | NA | TRBV10-3 | TGTGCCATCAGTGAGTTCAAGAACACTGAAGCTTTCTTT | CAISEFKNTEAFF
NA | TRBJ2-2 | NA | TRBV18 | TGTGCCAGCTCTGGGGGCGAGACCGGGGAGCTGTTTTTT | CASSGGETGELFF
NA | TRBJ1-3 | NA | TRBV5-5 | TGTGCCAGCAGCCCGGGACATTCCGTAAACACCATATATTTT | CASSPGHSVNTIYF
NA | TRBJ2-1 | NA | TRBV5-6 | TGTGCCAGCAGCTTTGGGGGAATCCCGCATGTACACAATGAGCAGTTCTTC | CASSFGGIPHVHNEQFF
few | TRBJ1-2 | NA | TRBV7-9 | TGTGCCAGCAGCCGTAGTATCGGGGGCTATGGCTACACCTTC | CASSRSIGGYGYTF
NA | TRBJ2-7 | NA | TRBV6-5 | TGTGCCAGCAGGGGAATCTACGAGCAGTACTTC | CASRGIYEQYF
NA | TRBJ1-1 | NA | TRBV5-4 | TGTGCCAGCAGGCGGGGTGGGGTCGGCACTGAAGCTTTCTTT | CASRRGGVGTEAFF
NA | TRBJ2-3 | NA | TRBV6-4 | TGTGCCAGCAGTCCCTTAGGTATTAGCACAGATACGCAGTATTTT | CASSPLGISTDTQYF
medium-sized | TRBJ1-1 | NA | TRBV30 | TGTGCCTGTCGTTCAGGGAACACTGAAGCTTTCTTT | CACRSGNTEAFF
once | TRBJ2-1 | NA | TRBV18 | TGTGCCAGCTCCCCTACCGGACAGAGCTCCTACAATGAGCAGTTCTTC | CASSPTGQSSYNEQFF
NA | TRBJ1-5 | NA | TRBV2 | TGTGCCAGCAGTGAAGGGGAAAAGGCCCAGCATTTT | CASSEGEKAQHF
NA | TRBJ2-3 | TRBD1 | TRBV19 | TGTGCCAGTAGTGTACAGGGGGCTAGCACAGATACGCAGTATTTT | CASSVQGASTDTQYF
NA | TRBJ1-4 | NA | TRBV7-8 | TGTGCCAGCAGCTTAGGAACAAAAGGAGGTAGAGGTGAAAAACTGTTTTTT | CASSLGTKGGRGEKLFF
NA | TRBJ2-2 | NA | TRBV28 | TGTGCCAGCGGGCGGGGGCGCAGGGAGCTGTTTTTT | CASGRGRRELFF